Shown below are 27 T cell receptor beta chains from a single sample sequenced in a study of vaccination and CD4 T cells after COVID-19. Oncomine TCR Beta short-read sequencing was applied to DNA from cultured CD4+ T cells. MiXCR, applied by TCRdb to the PCR reads, yields one record per CDR3 protein. Found here are 20,000 or so distinct CDR3 sequences, about 61% of them singletons; the top ten hold about a tenth. What these receptors recognize is not known. Described treatment: roughly ten-day PBMC culture with coronavirus spike peptide pools or control peptides (ViraFEST assay). Sequenced input: CD4+ T cells from blood, cultured in vitro. The receptors here all came from a human donor who had recovered from COVID-19.

This chain links TRBV11-2 with TRBJ2-3; D gene uncertain. Between the trimmed V and J ends, which lost 1 base and 0 bases, there was a span of 5 bases. The CDR3 is made up of 14 amino acids. Germline V gives CDR1 SGHAT, CDR2 FQNNGV. Here the CDR3 reads CASSLGASTDTQYF. CDR3 nucleotide sequence: TGTGCCAGCAGCTTAGGGGCTAGCACAGATACGCAGTATTTT.

The chain recombines TRBV23-1 with TRBJ2-5; 7 nucleotides align to TRBD2. TRBV23-1 is known as an ORF, though its function is uncertain. The CDR3 spans 12 residues. The junction had 5 bases not matched to a gene; V was cut back by 6 bases and J by 7 bases. CDR3 loop: CASRRGTVTQYF. DNA of the CDR3: TGCGCCAGCAGGCGGGGGACCGTGACCCAGTACTTC.

J is TRBJ2-5 and V is TRBV6-1; maybe TRBD2 (5 bases). Germline CDR1 and CDR2: MNHNS and SASEGT. The V gene lost 4 bases and the J gene lost 2 bases, with 17 bases spanning the gap. CDR3 length: 16 amino acids. CDR3 protein: CASSGRPGGPQETQYF. The CDR3 coding sequence is TGTGCCAGCAGTGGACGCCCCGGCGGGCCTCAAGAGACCCAGTACTTC.

The gene calls are TRBV7-9 and TRBJ1-4; D may be TRBD1 (5 bases). The CDR3 spans 15 residues. Trimming stripped 5 bases from V and 7 bases from J, with 17 bases between. The germline V gene has CDR1 SEHNR and CDR2 FQNEAQ (reference sequence). In nucleotides, the CDR3 is TGTGCCAGCAGCCCACGGTCGGGGGATGGTGAAAAACTGTTTTTT. This encodes CASSPRSGDGEKLFF.

The rearrangement uses TRBV7-3 and TRBJ2-7; 11 positions agree with TRBD1. With V trimmed by 6 bases and J by 6 bases, 7 bases remained unmatched. This CDR3 has 14 residues. The germline CDR1 and CDR2 sequences are SGHTA and FQGTGA. CDR3 protein: CASSLKGTGGEQYF. The CDR3 coding sequence is TGTGCCAGCAGTCTCAAGGGGACAGGGGGCGAGCAGTACTTC.

The chain recombines TRBV10-3 with TRBJ1-2; 7 bases agree with TRBD1. The CDR3 is 15 residues long. CDR1 ENHRY and CDR2 SYGVKD come from the germline V gene. V lost 9 bases, J lost 0 bases, and 10 bases stayed unmatched. The CDR3 sequence is CAIHDRAFANYGYTF. The CDR3 nucleotides are TGTGCCATTCACGACAGGGCTTTCGCTAACTATGGCTACACCTTC.

This chain links TRBV19 with TRBJ1-6, with 7 nucleotides matching TRBD1. This CDR3 has 14 amino acids. The germline gives CDR1 LNHDA, CDR2 SQIVND (reference sequence). V was clipped by 5 bases and J by 6 bases; unmatched bases: 4. The CDR3 is CASSDQGGNSPLHF. DNA of the CDR3: TGTGCCAGTAGTGACCAGGGGGGTAATTCACCCCTCCACTTT.

The J gene is TRBJ1-1, the V gene TRBV29-1; a possible D gene is TRBD1 (5 bases). Germline CDR1 and CDR2: SQVTM and ANQGSEA. Deletions cut 4 bases from V and 4 bases from J, with 10 bases between. The CDR3 consists of 12 residues. CDR3 protein: CSVGGAATEAFF. The DNA for the CDR3 is TGCAGCGTTGGAGGGGCAGCCACTGAAGCTTTCTTT.

This clonotype was picked up a small number of times. The chain couples TRBV7-3 to TRBJ2-2; D might be TRBD1 (6 bases). The CDR3 extends over 15 amino acids. V was shortened by 6 bases and J by 5 bases, with 16 bases between the two germline ends. Germline CDR1 SGHTA, CDR2 FQGTGA. CDR3 residues: CASRGTPGSTGELFF. In DNA, the CDR3 is TGTGCCAGCAGGGGGACACCCGGGTCGACCGGGGAGCTGTTTTTT.

This clonotype was observed once. The chain recombines TRBV30 with TRBJ2-7, with D tentatively TRBD2 (6 bases). CDR3 length equals 13 residues. Trimming cost V 0 bases and J 1 base, with 7 bases left between them. Germline V gene data show CDR1 as GTSNPN and CDR2 as SVGIG (reference sequence). CDR3: CAWSVTSSYEQYF. The CDR3 DNA is TGTGCCTGGAGTGTGACTAGTTCCTACGAGCAGTACTTC.

In its sample, this clonotype was seen a few times. The chain uses TRBV7-9 and TRBJ1-2, with a tentative D call TRBD1 (6 bases). Germline-derived CDR1 and CDR2 are SEHNR and FQNEAQ (reference sequence). V lost 4 bases, J lost 4 bases, and 13 bases lay in between. This CDR3 is 14 amino acids long. The DNA for the CDR3 is TGTGCCAGCAGCTCGGCAGGGGCCTTCTATGGCTACACCTTC. Translating it yields CASSSAGAFYGYTF.

The chain combines TRBV4-2 with TRBJ2-1, with 12 bases identical to TRBD1. The junction had 3 bases not matched to a gene; V was cut back by 1 base and J by 2 bases. The CDR3 is 17 residues long. CDR1 is LGHNA and CDR2 is YNFKEQ in the germline V gene. In nucleotides, the CDR3 is TGTGCCAGCAGCCAAGTCGGGACAGGGGGCGCCTACAATGAGCAGTTCTTC. Translating it yields CASSQVGTGGAYNEQFF.

In this sample, this clonotype turned up a few times. This sequence joins TRBV7-2 and TRBJ2-7, with D hard to call. Looked up from germline, CDR1 is SGHTA and CDR2 is FQGNSA. The CDR3 is 12 residues long. Trimming removed 3 bases at V and 4 bases at J, with 7 bases between. The CDR3 region is CASSLVGYEQYF. The CDR3 nucleotides read TGTGCCAGCAGCTTGGTCGGATACGAGCAGTACTTC.

The chain combines TRBV30 with TRBJ1-2, with 9 bases aligning to TRBD1. CDR1 and CDR2 (germline): GTSNPN, SVGIG (reference sequence). J lost 6 bases, V lost 8 bases, and 16 bases had no gene match. This CDR3 region has 15 residues. Here the CDR3 reads CAAVQGARSLHGYTF. Here the CDR3 DNA reads TGTGCCGCCGTACAGGGGGCGCGAAGTCTTCATGGCTACACCTTC.

The chain employs TRBV20-1 and TRBJ1-3, with D perhaps TRBD1 (5 bases). V lost 3 bases and J 1 base, leaving 7 bases between the germline ends. CDR3 length equals 13 residues. Germline CDR1 reads DFQATT; CDR2 reads SNEGSKA (reference sequence). The CDR3 coding sequence is TGCAGTGCTAGTCAGGGTTCTGGAAACACCATATATTTT. This codes for CSASQGSGNTIYF.

In DNA form, the CDR3 reads TGTGCCAGCAGTTACAATTACGGCGAGCAGTACTTC. Translated: CASSYNYGEQYF. The chain joins TRBV6-2 or TRBV6-3 to TRBJ2-7; D unresolved. The germline gives CDR1 MNHEY, CDR2 SVGEGT. V was trimmed by 2 bases and J by 6 bases, leaving 8 bases between them. CDR3 length: 12 residues.

A few counts support this clonotype. The chain has TRBV11-1 and TRBJ2-5; 7 bases line up with TRBD2. Germline V gene lookup returns CDR1 SGHAT and CDR2 FQDESV (reference sequence). V lost 3 bases to trimming and J lost 4 bases; unmatched junction nucleotides: 2. This CDR3 contains 13 residues. For the CDR3, the DNA is TGTGCCAGCAGCTTCCCGGGAGGAGAGACCCAGTACTTC. Translation gives CASSFPGGETQYF.

The chain combines TRBV6-1 with TRBJ2-7, with 7 bases matching TRBD2. In germline, CDR1 is MNHNS, CDR2 SASEGT. The CDR3 runs to 13 residues. J gave up 6 bases and V 6 bases, and 8 bases lay outside the gene matches. CDR3 nucleotides: TGTGCCAGCAGGGGAGGGCCCGCCGCCGAGCAGTACTTC. Amino acids: CASRGGPAAEQYF.

The chain combines TRBV7-2 with TRBJ1-1; 9 bases are a match to TRBD1. The V and J ends lost 6 bases and 10 bases, in that order; junction bases with no gene match: 15. The CDR3 has 15 amino acids. Germline CDR1 is SGHTA and CDR2 is FQGNSA. This CDR3 is CASRNRDRDKEGAFF. The CDR3 DNA follows: TGTGCCAGCAGGAACCGGGACAGGGATAAAGAGGGAGCTTTCTTT.

The chain recombines TRBV7-2 with TRBJ2-7; 10 nucleotides agree with TRBD2. This CDR3 has 15 amino acids. The V gene end was trimmed by 5 bases and the J gene end by 4 bases; junction bases not matched to a gene: 8. From germline, CDR1 is SGHTA and CDR2 FQGNSA. In DNA form, the CDR3 reads TGTGCCAGCAGCCGCCCTAGCGGGAGAGGGTACGAGCAGTACTTC. Amino acids: CASSRPSGRGYEQYF.

This chain connects TRBV7-2 to TRBJ2-7, with TRBD2 identical over 7 bases. This CDR3 is built from 15 residues. The J segment lost 0 bases and the V segment lost 6 bases, leaving 8 bases of the junction unmatched. Germline V gene data show CDR1 as SGHTA and CDR2 as FQGNSA. In nucleotides, the CDR3 is TGTGCCAGCAGTGAGTACGGGAGGAGCTCCTACGAGCAGTACTTC. Translation: CASSEYGRSSYEQYF. The entire variable domain, with the rest obtained from reference TRBV7-2 and TRBJ2-7, is as follows: GAGVSQSPSNKVTEKGKDVELRCDPISGHTALYWYRQSLGQGLEFLIYFQGNSAPDKSGLPSDRFSAERTGGSVSTLTIQRTQQEDSAVYLCASSEYGRSSYEQYFGPGTRLTVT.

This chain uses TRBV6-2 or TRBV6-3 with TRBJ2-5, with 8 bases fitting TRBD1. Germline V gene data show CDR1 as MNHEY and CDR2 as SVGEGT. CDR3 length equals 16 residues. Trimming cost V 2 bases and J 4 bases; bases outside gene matches: 9. The CDR3 DNA follows: TGTGCCAGCAGTTACGGCTACAGGGGGTTCAGAGAGACCCAGTACTTC. Protein: CASSYGYRGFRETQYF.

DNA of the CDR3: TGTGCCAGCAGCCCGCGCTGGTCGGGGGTCCATCTTGATTCACCCCTCCACTTT. Translating it yields CASSPRWSGVHLDSPLHF. The J gene is TRBJ1-6, the V gene TRBV7-8; a weak D match, TRBD1 (5 bases). The CDR3 runs 18 residues. Trimming cost V 5 bases and J 8 bases, with 25 bases left between them. In germline, CDR1 is SGHVS, CDR2 FQNEAQ. The whole variable domain, filled in from reference TRBV7-8 and TRBJ1-6, reads GAGVSQSPRYKVAKRGQDVALRCDPISGHVSLFWYQQALGQGPEFLTYFQNEAQLDKSGLPSDRFFAERPEGSVSTLKIQRTQQEDSAVYLCASSPRWSGVHLDSPLHFGNGTRLTVT.

In its sample, this clonotype was seen a few times. The chain joins TRBV7-2 to TRBJ1-5; D uncertain. The CDR3 is made up of 13 amino acids. Germline values: CDR1 SGHTA, CDR2 FQGNSA. Trimming removed 5 bases from V and 6 bases from J, with 11 bases in between. This chain's CDR3 is CASSPRSGQPQHF. In DNA form, the CDR3 reads TGTGCCAGCAGCCCTCGCTCGGGTCAGCCCCAGCATTTT.

This clonotype was picked up one time. The chain carries TRBV20-1 and TRBJ1-2, with TRBD1 matching 11 bases. The CDR3 runs 13 residues. In germline, CDR1 is DFQATT, CDR2 SNEGSKA (reference sequence). The ends lost 3 bases at V and 8 bases at J; junction bases unmatched: 5. The CDR3 loop reads CSASRDRGGGYTF. In DNA, the CDR3 is TGCAGTGCTAGCCGGGACAGGGGGGGAGGCTACACCTTC.

This clonotype was recorded a few times. This sequence joins TRBV20-1 and TRBJ2-7, with D unclear. V lost 5 bases to trimming and J lost 4 bases, with 9 bases between them. The CDR3 consists of 11 residues. Germline loops: CDR1 DFQATT, CDR2 SNEGSKA (reference sequence). CDR3 sequence: CSAPRLYEQYF. The DNA for the CDR3 is TGCAGTGCTCCCCGCTTATACGAGCAGTACTTC.

The rearrangement uses TRBV28 and TRBJ2-7; TRBD1 matches at 11 bases. Germline V gene lookup returns CDR1 MDHEN and CDR2 SYDVKM. V dropped 3 bases and J dropped 4; count of bases not matched to a gene: 2. The CDR3 loop spans 14 amino acids. CDR3 loop: CASSFWDRGYEQYF. The CDR3 bases are TGTGCCAGCAGTTTTTGGGACAGGGGGTACGAGCAGTACTTC. Variable domain in full (rest from reference TRBV28 and TRBJ2-7): DVKVTQSSRYLVKRTGEKVFLECVQDMDHENMFWYRQDPGLGLRLIYFSYDVKMKEKGDIPEGYSVSREKKERFSLILESASTNQTSMYLCASSFWDRGYEQYFGPGTRLTVT.